This TCR beta chain was found in a study of PD-1 and CTLA-4 blockade in melanoma. The germline V and J ends were trimmed by 3 bases and 3 bases, with 14 bases remaining between them. CDR3 length equals 15 residues. Per the germline V gene, CDR1 is MDHEN and CDR2 is SYDVKM. Only in-frame clones appear in the TCRdb table, and some are missing; sequencing was by immunoSEQ multiplex PCR. The table has almost 30,000 clones, roughly nine tenths seen once; the top ten hold approximately 8%. This specimen was CD8+ T cells from peripheral blood, taken before anti-PD-1 treatment. The receptor's source is a human donor with melanoma. The genes are TRBV28 and TRBJ2-5, with D possibly matching TRBD1 (5 bases). CDR3 bases: TGTGCCAGCAGTTTGAATTGGCAGGGCGAAGAGACCCAGTACTTC. Amino acid sequence: CASSLNWQGEETQYF.